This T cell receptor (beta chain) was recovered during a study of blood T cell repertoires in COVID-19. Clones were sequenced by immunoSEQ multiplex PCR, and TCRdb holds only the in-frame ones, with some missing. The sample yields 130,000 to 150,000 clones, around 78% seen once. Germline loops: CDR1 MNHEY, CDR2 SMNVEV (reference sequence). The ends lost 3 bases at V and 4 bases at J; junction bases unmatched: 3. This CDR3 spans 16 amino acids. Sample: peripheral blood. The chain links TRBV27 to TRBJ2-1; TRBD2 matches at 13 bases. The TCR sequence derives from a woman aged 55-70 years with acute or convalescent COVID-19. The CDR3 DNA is TGTGCCAGCAGTTTCCCGGGACTAGCGGGGTACAATGAGCAGTTCTTC. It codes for CASSFPGLAGYNEQFF.